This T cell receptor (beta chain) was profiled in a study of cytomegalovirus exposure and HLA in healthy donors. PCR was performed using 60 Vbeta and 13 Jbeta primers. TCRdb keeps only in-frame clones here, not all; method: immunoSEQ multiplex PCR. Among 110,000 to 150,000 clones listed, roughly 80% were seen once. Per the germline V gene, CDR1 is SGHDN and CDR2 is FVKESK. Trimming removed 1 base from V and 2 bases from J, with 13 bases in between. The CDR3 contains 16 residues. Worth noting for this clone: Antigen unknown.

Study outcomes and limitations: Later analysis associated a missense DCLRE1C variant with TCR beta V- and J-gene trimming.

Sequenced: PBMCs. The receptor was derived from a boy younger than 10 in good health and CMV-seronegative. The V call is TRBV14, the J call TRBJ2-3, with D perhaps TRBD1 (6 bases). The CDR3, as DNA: TGTGCCAGCAGCCAAGTCTCGGGACACCTCACAGATACGCAGTATTTT. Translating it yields CASSQVSGHLTDTQYF. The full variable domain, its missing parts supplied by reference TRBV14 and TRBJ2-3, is EAGVTQFPSHSVIEKGQTVTLRCDPISGHDNLYWYRRVMGKEIKFLLHFVKESKQDESGMPNNRFLAERTGGTYSTLKVQPAELEDSGVYFCASSQVSGHLTDTQYFGPGTRLTVL.